This TCR beta chain was identified during a study of T-cell reconstitution after alpha-beta-depleted transplantation in children. Unique molecular identifiers were incorporated during preparation of the TCRbeta library. TCRdb reanalysed the PCR reads using MiXCR and keeps one entry per CDR3 protein. The sample lists almost 500,000 distinct CDR3 sequences, roughly an eighth occurring once. This specimen consisted of PBMCs from the stem cell graft donor, obtained from the stem cell graft. The receptor was isolated from a human donor who donated a stem cell graft to a child with combined immunodeficiency.

DNA for the CDR3: TGTGCCAGCAGTTGGGGACTAGCGGGGGATACAAGCTCCTACAATGAGCAGTTCTTC. Translating gives CASSWGLAGDTSSYNEQFF. The chain has TRBV6-5 and TRBJ2-1; TRBD2 matches 14 bases. Germline trimming cut 4 bases from V and 0 bases from J; bases unmatched to any gene: 8. The CDR3 sequence is 19 residues long. Germline V gene data show CDR1 as MNHEY and CDR2 as SVGAGI.